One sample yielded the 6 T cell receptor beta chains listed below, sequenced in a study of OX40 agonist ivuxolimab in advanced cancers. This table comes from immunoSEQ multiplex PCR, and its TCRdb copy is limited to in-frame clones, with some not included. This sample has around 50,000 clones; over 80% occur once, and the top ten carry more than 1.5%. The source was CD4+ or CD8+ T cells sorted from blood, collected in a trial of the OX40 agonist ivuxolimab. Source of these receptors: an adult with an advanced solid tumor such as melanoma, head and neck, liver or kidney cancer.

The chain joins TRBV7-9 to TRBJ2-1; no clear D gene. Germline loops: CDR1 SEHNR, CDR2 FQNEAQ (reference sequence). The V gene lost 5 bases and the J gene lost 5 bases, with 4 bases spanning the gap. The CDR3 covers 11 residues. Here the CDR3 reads CASSRHNEQFF. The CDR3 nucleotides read TGTGCCAGCAGCAGACACAATGAGCAGTTCTTC.

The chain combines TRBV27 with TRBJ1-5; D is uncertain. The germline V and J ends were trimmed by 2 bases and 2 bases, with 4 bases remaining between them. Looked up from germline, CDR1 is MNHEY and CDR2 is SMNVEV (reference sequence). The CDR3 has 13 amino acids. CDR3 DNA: TGTGCCAGCAGTTTAACCCGCAATCAGCCCCAGCATTTT. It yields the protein CASSLTRNQPQHF.

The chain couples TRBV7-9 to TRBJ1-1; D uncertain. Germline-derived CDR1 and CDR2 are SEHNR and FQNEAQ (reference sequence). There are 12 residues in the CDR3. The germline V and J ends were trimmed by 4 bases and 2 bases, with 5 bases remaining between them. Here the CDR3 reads CASSYRNTEAFF. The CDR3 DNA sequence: TGTGCCAGCAGCTACAGAAACACTGAAGCTTTCTTT. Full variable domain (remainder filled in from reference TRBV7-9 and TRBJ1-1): DTGVSQNPRHKITKRGQNVTFRCDPISEHNRLYWYRQTLGQGPEFLTYFQNEAQLEKSRLLSDRFSAERPKGSFSTLEIQRTEQGDSAMYLCASSYRNTEAFFGQGTRLTVV.

The CDR3 nucleotides are TGTGCCAGCAGTTTGGAGGGCCTCTTAGCAACTAATGAAAAACTGTTTTTT. Protein: CASSLEGLLATNEKLFF. The chain combines TRBV28 with TRBJ1-4; D remains ambiguous. Trimming removed 3 bases from V and 0 bases from J, with 14 bases in between. CDR1 is MDHEN, CDR2 SYDVKM, per germline. CDR3 length: 17 amino acids.

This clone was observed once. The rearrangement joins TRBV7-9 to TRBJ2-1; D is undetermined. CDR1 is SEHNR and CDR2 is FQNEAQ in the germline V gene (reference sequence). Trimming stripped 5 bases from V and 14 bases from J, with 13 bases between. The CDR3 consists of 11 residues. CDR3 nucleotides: TGTGCCAGCAGCGAAGTAAGGGCAGAGTTCTTC. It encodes CASSEVRAEFF.

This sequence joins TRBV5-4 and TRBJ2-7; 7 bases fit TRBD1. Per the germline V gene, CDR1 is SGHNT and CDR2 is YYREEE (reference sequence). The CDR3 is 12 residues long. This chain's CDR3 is CASSSQTGYPSV. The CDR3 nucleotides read TGTGCCAGCAGCTCCCAGACAGGGTATCCCTCCGTC.